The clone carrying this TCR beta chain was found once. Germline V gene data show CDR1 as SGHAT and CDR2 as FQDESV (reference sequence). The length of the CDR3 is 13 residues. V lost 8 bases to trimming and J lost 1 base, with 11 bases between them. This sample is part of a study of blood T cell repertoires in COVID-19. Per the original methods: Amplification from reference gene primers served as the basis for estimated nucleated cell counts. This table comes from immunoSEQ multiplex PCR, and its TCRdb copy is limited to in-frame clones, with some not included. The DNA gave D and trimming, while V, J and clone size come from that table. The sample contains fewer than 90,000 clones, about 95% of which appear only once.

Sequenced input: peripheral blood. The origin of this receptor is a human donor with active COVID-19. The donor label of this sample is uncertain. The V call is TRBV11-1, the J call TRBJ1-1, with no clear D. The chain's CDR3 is CASGLRENTEAFF. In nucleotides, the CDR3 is TGTGCCAGCGGCCTGCGGGAGAACACTGAAGCTTTCTTT.